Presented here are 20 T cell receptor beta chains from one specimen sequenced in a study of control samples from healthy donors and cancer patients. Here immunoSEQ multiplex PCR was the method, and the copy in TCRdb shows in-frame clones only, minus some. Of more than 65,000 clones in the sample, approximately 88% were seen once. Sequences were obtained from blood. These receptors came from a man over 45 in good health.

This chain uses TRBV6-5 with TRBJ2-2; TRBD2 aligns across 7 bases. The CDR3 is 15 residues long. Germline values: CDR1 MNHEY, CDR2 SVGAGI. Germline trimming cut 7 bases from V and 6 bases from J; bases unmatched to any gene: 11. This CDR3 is CASTFSPGLSGELFF. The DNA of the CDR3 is TGTGCCAGCACTTTTAGCCCGGGACTATCCGGGGAGCTGTTTTTT.

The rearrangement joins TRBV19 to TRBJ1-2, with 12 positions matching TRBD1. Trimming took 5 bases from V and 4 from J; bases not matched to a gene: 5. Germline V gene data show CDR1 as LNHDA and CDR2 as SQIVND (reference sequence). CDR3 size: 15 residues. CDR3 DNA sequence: TGTGCCAGTAGTGCCGGGACAGGGGGCGGCTATGGCTACACCTTC. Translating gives CASSAGTGGGYGYTF.

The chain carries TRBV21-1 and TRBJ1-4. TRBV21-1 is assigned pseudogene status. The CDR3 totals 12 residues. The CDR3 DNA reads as TGTGCCATACCGATGGGGAATGAAAAACTGTTTTTT. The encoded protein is CAIPMGNEKLFF.

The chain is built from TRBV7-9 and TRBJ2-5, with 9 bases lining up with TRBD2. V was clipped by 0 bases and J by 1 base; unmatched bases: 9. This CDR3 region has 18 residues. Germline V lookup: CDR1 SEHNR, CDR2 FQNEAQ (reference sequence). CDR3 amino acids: CASSLAKTLAGSQETQYF. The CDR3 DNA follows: TGTGCCAGCAGCTTAGCGAAGACTCTAGCGGGATCCCAAGAGACCCAGTACTTC.

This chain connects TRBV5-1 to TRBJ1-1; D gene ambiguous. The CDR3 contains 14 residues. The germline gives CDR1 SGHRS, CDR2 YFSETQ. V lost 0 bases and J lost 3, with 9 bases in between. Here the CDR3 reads CASSLAGPDTEAFF. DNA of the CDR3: TGCGCCAGCAGCTTGGCAGGCCCGGACACTGAAGCTTTCTTT.

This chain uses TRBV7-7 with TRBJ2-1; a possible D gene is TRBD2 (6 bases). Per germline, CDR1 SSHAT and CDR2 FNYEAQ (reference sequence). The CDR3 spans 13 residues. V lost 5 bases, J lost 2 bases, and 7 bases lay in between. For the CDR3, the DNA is TGTGCCAGCAGCCGCGGGGCCTACAATGAGCAGTTCTTC. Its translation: CASSRGAYNEQFF.

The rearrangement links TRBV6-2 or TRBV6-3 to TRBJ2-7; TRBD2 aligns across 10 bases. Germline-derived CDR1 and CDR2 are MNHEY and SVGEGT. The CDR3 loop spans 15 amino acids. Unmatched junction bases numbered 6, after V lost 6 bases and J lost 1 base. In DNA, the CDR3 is TGTGCCAGCAGCCCCGGACTAGCGGCTTCCTACGAGCAGTACTTC. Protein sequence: CASSPGLAASYEQYF.

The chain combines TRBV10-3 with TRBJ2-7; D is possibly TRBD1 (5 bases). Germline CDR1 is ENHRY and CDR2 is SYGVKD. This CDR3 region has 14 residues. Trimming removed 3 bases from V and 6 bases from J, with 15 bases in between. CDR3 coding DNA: TGTGCCATCAGTGAAGGGGCGGAGTGGGGCGAGCAGTACTTC. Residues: CAISEGAEWGEQYF.

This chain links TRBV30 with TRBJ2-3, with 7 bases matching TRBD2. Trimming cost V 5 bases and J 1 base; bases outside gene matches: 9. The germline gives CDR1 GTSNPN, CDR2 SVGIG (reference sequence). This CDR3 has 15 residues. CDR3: CAWGGVHGGTDTQYF. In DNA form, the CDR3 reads TGTGCCTGGGGGGGGGTCCATGGGGGCACAGATACGCAGTATTTT.

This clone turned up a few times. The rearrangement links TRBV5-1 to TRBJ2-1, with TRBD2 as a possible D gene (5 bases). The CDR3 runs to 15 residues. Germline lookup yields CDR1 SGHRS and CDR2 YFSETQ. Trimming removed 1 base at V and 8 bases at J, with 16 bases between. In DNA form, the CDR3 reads TGCGCCAGCAGCTTGAGGACTCCCAGTGCGGATGAGCAGTTCTTC. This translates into CASSLRTPSADEQFF.

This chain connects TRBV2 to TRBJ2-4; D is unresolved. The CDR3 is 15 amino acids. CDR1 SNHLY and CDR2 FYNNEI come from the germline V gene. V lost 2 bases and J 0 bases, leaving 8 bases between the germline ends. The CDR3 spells CASSERHVAKNIQYF. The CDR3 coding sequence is TGTGCCAGCAGTGAACGACACGTAGCCAAAAACATTCAGTACTTC.

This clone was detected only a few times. This CDR3 is CASSYQGRTGELFF. Written as DNA, the CDR3 is TGTGCCAGCAGTTACCAGGGGAGGACCGGGGAGCTGTTTTTT. V is TRBV6-2 or TRBV6-3 and J is TRBJ2-2; D might be TRBD1 or TRBD2, each matching 6 bases. From germline, CDR1 is MNHEY and CDR2 SVGEGT. This CDR3 contains 14 residues. V was pared by 2 bases and J by 5 bases, with 9 bases between.

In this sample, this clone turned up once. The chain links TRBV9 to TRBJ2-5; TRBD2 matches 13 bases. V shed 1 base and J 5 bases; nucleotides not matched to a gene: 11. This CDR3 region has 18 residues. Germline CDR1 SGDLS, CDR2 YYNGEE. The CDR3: CASSVHEWTSGSYETQYF. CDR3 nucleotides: TGTGCCAGCAGCGTACACGAGTGGACTAGCGGGAGTTATGAGACCCAGTACTTC.

The CDR3 reads CASSPGLAGGRETQYF. CDR3 sequence (DNA): TGTGCCAGCTCACCGGGACTAGCGGGCGGAAGAGAGACCCAGTACTTC. The V and J genes are TRBV18 and TRBJ2-5, with 12 bases aligning to TRBD2. V was pared by 3 bases and J by 4 bases, with 6 bases of the junction left unmatched. Germline V CDR1 and CDR2: KGHSH, LQKENI. CDR3 length: 16 amino acids. The whole variable domain, filled in from reference TRBV18 and TRBJ2-5, reads NAGVMQNPRHLVRRRGQEARLRCSPMKGHSHVYWYRQLPEEGLKFMVYLQKENIIDESGMPKERFSAEFPKEGPSILRIQQVVRGDSAAYFCASSPGLAGGRETQYFGPGTRLLVL.

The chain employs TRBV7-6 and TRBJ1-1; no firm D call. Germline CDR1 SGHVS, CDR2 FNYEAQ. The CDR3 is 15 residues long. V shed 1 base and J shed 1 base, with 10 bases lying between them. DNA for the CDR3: TGTGCCAGCAGCTTAGGAAGTGGGCAGAACACTGAAGCTTTCTTT. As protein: CASSLGSGQNTEAFF.

CDR3 region: CASSFLLQRNEQFF. For the CDR3, the DNA is TGTGCCAGCAGTTTTTTGCTACAACGCAATGAGCAGTTCTTC. The chain carries TRBV27 and TRBJ2-1; no definite D call. The CDR3 has 14 residues. The ends were cut back, 3 bases at V and 6 bases at J, with 12 bases in the middle. Germline CDR1 and CDR2: MNHEY and SMNVEV (reference sequence).

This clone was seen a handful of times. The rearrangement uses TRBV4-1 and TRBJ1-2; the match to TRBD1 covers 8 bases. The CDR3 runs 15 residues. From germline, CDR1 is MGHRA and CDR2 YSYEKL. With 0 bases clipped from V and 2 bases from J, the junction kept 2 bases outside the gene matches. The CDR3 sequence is CASSQETGVNYGYTF. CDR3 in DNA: TGCGCCAGCAGCCAAGAGACAGGGGTAAACTATGGCTACACCTTC.

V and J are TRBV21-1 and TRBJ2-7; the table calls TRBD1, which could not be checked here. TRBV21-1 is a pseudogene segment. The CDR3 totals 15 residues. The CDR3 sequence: CASSKEAGTYYEQYF. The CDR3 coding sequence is TGTGCCAGCAGCAAAGAGGCAGGAACCTACTACGAGCAGTACTTC.

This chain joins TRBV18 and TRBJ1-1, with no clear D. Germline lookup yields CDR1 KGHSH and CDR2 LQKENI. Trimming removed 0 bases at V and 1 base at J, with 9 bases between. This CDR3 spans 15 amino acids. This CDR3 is CASSPPSRSNTEAFF. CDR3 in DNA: TGTGCCAGCTCACCACCGAGTCGGTCGAACACTGAAGCTTTCTTT.

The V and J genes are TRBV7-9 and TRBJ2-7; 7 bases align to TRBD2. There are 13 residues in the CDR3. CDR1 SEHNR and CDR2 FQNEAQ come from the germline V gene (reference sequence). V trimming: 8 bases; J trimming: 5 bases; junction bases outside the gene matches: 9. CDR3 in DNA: TGTGCCAGCTCCGCGGGGAGGGCGCACGAGCAGTACTTC. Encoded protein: CASSAGRAHEQYF.